The 29 T cell receptor beta chains presented below share a single source sample, sequenced in a study of T-cell reconstitution after alpha-beta-depleted transplantation in children. The TCRbeta library incorporated unique molecular identifiers. From the PCR reads, TCRdb called clonotypes with MiXCR, one entry per CDR3 protein. The data contain hundreds of thousands of distinct CDR3 sequences, over 10% of them singletons. Sample: PBMCs, mostly from graft donor cells, taken 360 days after TCRalphabeta/CD19-depleted stem cell transplant. Receptor source: a male patient aged 10-17 years who had a stem cell transplant for acute myeloid leukemia, so the T cells may come from the graft donor.

This clonotype has just a few counts. At one end, the junction sequence differs from germline, possibly due to a read error. V usage is TRBV7-7 and J usage is TRBJ2-1, with 12 bases aligning to TRBD2. The CDR3 length is 16 residues. Germline V gene lookup returns CDR1 SSHAT and CDR2 FNYEAQ (reference sequence). For the CDR3, the DNA is TGTGCTAGCAGCATGGCCCTGACTAGCGGGAGAAATGAGCAGTTCTTC. This gives the protein CASSMALTSGRNEQFF.

This clonotype was counted at least ten times. The chain is built from TRBV29-1 and TRBJ2-7; no reliable D call. The CDR3 has 12 amino acids. In germline, CDR1 is SQVTM, CDR2 ANQGSEA. V was trimmed by 4 bases and J by 3 bases, leaving 10 bases between them. The DNA for the CDR3 is TGCAGCGTTGTGAACTACCTCTACGAGCAGTACTTC. This encodes CSVVNYLYEQYF.

Many counts were recorded for this clonotype. The J gene is TRBJ2-1, the V gene TRBV7-6; the match to TRBD2 covers 13 bases. In germline, CDR1 is SGHVS, CDR2 FNYEAQ. V shed 5 bases, J shed 2 bases, and the junction held 12 bases outside the gene matches. The length of the CDR3 is 19 residues. CDR3 in DNA: TGTGCCAGCAGCCAAAGACTAGCGGGAGGCCTGTTGGCCTACAATGAGCAGTTCTTC. This translates into CASSQRLAGGLLAYNEQFF.

This chain uses TRBV20-1 with TRBJ2-7, with 8 bases fitting TRBD1. The CDR3 consists of 13 residues. J gave up 4 bases and V 6 bases, and 8 bases lay outside the gene matches. From germline, CDR1 is DFQATT and CDR2 SNEGSKA (reference sequence). This CDR3 reads CSASWDRWYEQYF. For the CDR3, the DNA is TGCAGTGCCTCTTGGGACAGGTGGTACGAGCAGTACTTC.

V and J are TRBV30 and TRBJ1-2; 7 nucleotides match TRBD1. Germline assignment: CDR1 GTSNPN and CDR2 SVGIG (reference sequence). The trim removed 5 bases at V and 9 bases at J, leaving 12 bases unmatched. The CDR3 contains 13 residues. CDR3 bases: TGTGCCTGGGTAACGACCAGACAGGGAAGCTACACCTTC. This translates into CAWVTTRQGSYTF.

This clonotype was recorded a few times. This rearrangement joins TRBV29-1 to TRBJ2-7, with a weak D call TRBD1 (5 bases). Germline V gene sequence: CDR1 SQVTM, CDR2 ANQGSEA. This CDR3 contains 13 residues. V was pared by 6 bases and J by 0 bases, with 12 bases between. The CDR3 DNA sequence: TGCAGCGTGCAGACAGACAGCTCCTACGAGCAGTACTTC. Translated: CSVQTDSSYEQYF.

The CDR3 sequence: CATSDLDPTSGAYNEQFF. Here the CDR3 DNA reads TGTGCCACCAGTGATTTGGACCCGACTAGCGGGGCCTACAATGAGCAGTTCTTC. The chain recombines TRBV24-1 with TRBJ2-1, with 11 bases matching TRBD2. Germline V gene data show CDR1 as KGHDR and CDR2 as SFDVKD. Trimming removed 0 bases from V and 2 bases from J; junction bases left unmatched: 5. This CDR3 is built from 18 residues.

This chain links TRBV20-1 with TRBJ2-1, with 8 bases matching TRBD2. CDR3 length: 14 amino acids. Germline V gene sequence: CDR1 DFQATT, CDR2 SNEGSKA (reference sequence). With V trimmed by 3 bases and J by 3 bases, 4 bases remained unmatched. CDR3 bases: TGCAGTGCTAGTACGGGAGGGTACTACAATGAGCAGTTCTTC. It codes for CSASTGGYYNEQFF.

This clonotype was detected a few times. This rearrangement joins TRBV5-6 to TRBJ2-7; possibly TRBD2 for D (5 bases). Germline lookup yields CDR1 SGHDT and CDR2 YYEEEE. With 0 bases removed from V and 3 bases from J, the gap between germline ends came to 10 bases. CDR3 size: 14 residues. The CDR3 protein is CASSLGSGFYEQYF. The CDR3 DNA reads as TGTGCCAGCAGCTTGGGATCGGGATTCTACGAGCAGTACTTC.

There are a few counts of this clonotype. The V call is TRBV19, the J call TRBJ2-7; D is perhaps TRBD2 (6 bases). The CDR3 is 15 residues long. V shed 5 bases and J shed 6 bases, with 20 bases lying between them. Germline V gives CDR1 LNHDA, CDR2 SQIVND (reference sequence). As DNA, the CDR3 is TGTGCCAGTAGTCCACAACGGGCGGGATTTGGCGAGCAGTACTTC. Translating gives CASSPQRAGFGEQYF.

The rearrangement uses TRBV7-9 and TRBJ1-6, with 7 nucleotides matching TRBD1. V lost 5 bases, J lost 6 bases, and 4 bases stayed unmatched. This CDR3 has 14 residues. Germline V gives CDR1 SEHNR, CDR2 FQNEAQ (reference sequence). DNA for the CDR3: TGTGCCAGCAGCCGGCCAGGGGGTAATTCACCCCTCCACTTT. It specifies CASSRPGGNSPLHF.

The chain is built from TRBV19 and TRBJ2-2; 8 positions match TRBD2. The CDR3 consists of 18 residues. With V trimmed by 4 bases and J by 3 bases, 13 bases remained unmatched. CDR1 is LNHDA, CDR2 SQIVND, per germline (reference sequence). The CDR3 DNA reads as TGTGCCAGTAGTACCGCAATAGCGGGAATAGTCCACACCGGGGAGCTGTTTTTT. Residues: CASSTAIAGIVHTGELFF.

The chain combines TRBV7-6 with TRBJ2-5, with 9 bases fitting TRBD1. Germline V gene lookup returns CDR1 SGHVS and CDR2 FNYEAQ. V lost 5 bases, J lost 4 bases, and 11 bases stayed unmatched. The CDR3 spans 16 residues. CDR3 DNA sequence: TGTGCCAGCAGCACCCACAGGGGGCGAGGGGGAGAGACCCAGTACTTC. This encodes CASSTHRGRGGETQYF.

This clonotype was seen at least ten times. This chain joins TRBV28 and TRBJ1-5, with D unclear. The germline gives CDR1 MDHEN, CDR2 SYDVKM. Trimming stripped 9 bases from V and 2 bases from J, with 8 bases between. CDR3 length: 12 residues. The CDR3, as DNA: TGTGCCAGTACGAGGGGCAATCAGCCCCAGCATTTT. Translation gives CASTRGNQPQHF.

This chain joins TRBV3-1 and TRBJ2-1; either TRBD1 or TRBD2 may supply D (5 bases each). Germline V gene sequence: CDR1 LGHDT, CDR2 YNNKEL (reference sequence). CDR3 length: 19 amino acids. V lost 7 bases and J lost 7, with 32 bases in between. The CDR3 reads CASNFSWRPGPISWNEQFF. CDR3 DNA: TGTGCCAGCAACTTCAGCTGGAGGCCGGGACCTATTTCATGGAATGAGCAGTTCTTC.

The chain is built from TRBV5-1 and TRBJ2-7; TRBD1 aligns across 10 bases. Unmatched junction bases numbered 6, after V lost 2 bases and J lost 4 bases. Per germline, CDR1 SGHRS and CDR2 YFSETQ. This CDR3 has 15 amino acids. The CDR3, as DNA: TGCGCCAGCAGCTTCCGGACAGGGGGGGGATACGAGCAGTACTTC. Its translation is CASSFRTGGGYEQYF.

The table lists this clonotype with a few counts. The chain links TRBV18 to TRBJ2-5; the D call may be TRBD1 or TRBD2 (5 bases each). Germline V CDR1 and CDR2: KGHSH, LQKENI. This CDR3 comprises 16 residues. Trimming removed 3 bases at V and 2 bases at J, with 16 bases between. The DNA of the CDR3 is TGTGCCAGCTCACCCTTGGGGACCCTTTATCAAGAGACCCAGTACTTC. It is translated as CASSPLGTLYQETQYF.

This clonotype was seen repeatedly, ten times or more. The chain joins TRBV12-3 or TRBV12-4 to TRBJ2-7; tentative D call: TRBD2 (5 bases). V gave up 5 bases and J gave up 0 bases, with 14 bases separating them. CDR3 length equals 15 residues. CDR3 amino acids: CASSPERLGSYEQYF. CDR3 sequence (DNA): TGTGCCAGCAGTCCTGAGCGGTTGGGCTCCTACGAGCAGTACTTC.

This clonotype was counted a few times. The chain couples TRBV3-1 to TRBJ2-7, with 9 bases aligning to TRBD1. CDR1 and CDR2 from the germline V gene are LGHDT and YNNKEL (reference sequence). The ends lost 4 bases at V and 0 bases at J; junction bases unmatched: 7. The CDR3 runs 16 residues. The CDR3 coding sequence is TGTGCCAGCAGCCCCCTGAGGACAGGGGTCTCCTACGAGCAGTACTTC. It translates to CASSPLRTGVSYEQYF.

This clonotype appeared a few times. The gene calls are TRBV12-3 or TRBV12-4 and TRBJ1-5; the D gene is possibly TRBD1 (6 bases). The CDR3 totals 13 residues. V lost 6 bases to trimming and J lost 4 bases, with 10 bases between them. The CDR3 DNA reads as TGTGCCAGCAGCAATGGACAGAATCAGCCCCAGCATTTT. It translates to CASSNGQNQPQHF.

The sample holds many counts of this clonotype. The V and J genes are TRBV9 and TRBJ2-2; 10 nucleotides match TRBD2. V lost 6 bases to trimming and J lost 4 bases; unmatched junction nucleotides: 6. CDR1 SGDLS and CDR2 YYNGEE come from the germline V gene. This CDR3 has 15 residues. The CDR3 protein is CASTTTSGFTGELFF. The CDR3 coding sequence is TGTGCCAGCACCACGACTAGCGGGTTCACCGGGGAGCTGTTTTTT.

There are many counts of this clonotype. V usage is TRBV7-2 and J usage is TRBJ2-7; 8 bases are a match to TRBD2. This CDR3 has 14 amino acids. The V segment lost 6 bases and the J segment 2 bases; nucleotides outside the gene matches: 6. CDR1 and CDR2 (germline): SGHTA, FQGNSA. CDR3 bases: TGTGCCAGCAGATTCAGCGGGAGTCCCTACGAGCAGTACTTC. It translates to CASRFSGSPYEQYF.

V is TRBV3-1 and J is TRBJ2-7; 12 bases match TRBD2. CDR1 and CDR2 (germline): LGHDT, YNNKEL (reference sequence). V was clipped by 4 bases and J by 0 bases; unmatched bases: 10. CDR3 length: 18 residues. CDR3 coding DNA: TGTGCCAGCAGCCGCCCGGGACTAGCGGGCACTAGCTCCTACGAGCAGTACTTC. This gives the protein CASSRPGLAGTSSYEQYF.

There are a few counts of this clonotype. This chain connects TRBV14 to TRBJ2-6, with a possible D match to TRBD1 (8 bases). Germline V lookup: CDR1 SGHDN, CDR2 FVKESK. The CDR3 sequence is 20 residues long. V lost 4 bases and J 3 bases, leaving 25 bases between the germline ends. CDR3 sequence reads: CASSPRGTGQYSIGANVLTF. Here the CDR3 DNA reads TGTGCCAGCAGCCCGCGGGGGACAGGCCAATATTCGATTGGGGCCAACGTCCTGACTTTC.

This clonotype was seen a handful of times. The chain recombines TRBV4-3 with TRBJ2-1; 13 positions match TRBD2. V was clipped by 4 bases and J by 2 bases; unmatched bases: 8. This CDR3 comprises 18 residues. Germline V CDR1 and CDR2: LGHNA, YSLEER. Written as DNA, the CDR3 is TGCGCCAGCAGCCGTGGACTAGCGGGAGTGGGCGCCTACAATGAGCAGTTCTTC. Translating gives CASSRGLAGVGAYNEQFF.

This clonotype was seen a handful of times. V gene TRBV6-5 combines with J gene TRBJ1-1, with a possible D match to TRBD1 (5 bases). Germline V gives CDR1 MNHEY, CDR2 SVGAGI. The CDR3 consists of 16 residues. The V gene lost 2 bases and the J gene lost 5 bases, with 18 bases spanning the gap. CDR3 in DNA: TGTGCCAGCAGTTACACCATGCAGGGTCGGGGAACTGAAGCTTTCTTT. It encodes CASSYTMQGRGTEAFF.

This clonotype was seen repeatedly, ten times or more. The chain recombines TRBV5-5 with TRBJ1-4; D uncertain. This CDR3 region has 15 residues. Germline loops: CDR1 SGHKS, CDR2 YYEKEE (reference sequence). V was shortened by 2 bases and J by 0 bases, with 8 bases between the two germline ends. DNA for the CDR3: TGTGCCAGCAGCTTTGGAGTTGCAACTAATGAAAAACTGTTTTTT. Amino acid sequence: CASSFGVATNEKLFF.

The chain carries TRBV11-2 and TRBJ2-6, with unresolved D. Trimming took 3 bases from V and 2 from J, leaving 17 bases between them. The CDR3 is 18 amino acids. The germline V gene has CDR1 SGHAT and CDR2 FQNNGV. The CDR3 loop reads CASSLFIGWTPGANVLTF. The CDR3 nucleotides are TGTGCCAGCAGCTTGTTCATCGGCTGGACCCCTGGGGCCAACGTCCTGACTTTC.

This clonotype has more than one count but fewer than ten. V gene TRBV4-3 combines with J gene TRBJ2-7, with D maybe TRBD2 (5 bases). This CDR3 is 16 amino acids long. CDR1 LGHNA and CDR2 YSLEER come from the germline V gene. V was shortened by 3 bases and J by 6 bases, with 21 bases between the two germline ends. The CDR3, as DNA: TGCGCCAGCAGCCAGAGCCTTGTTGGGAGCCTTGGCGAGCAGTACTTC. It encodes CASSQSLVGSLGEQYF.